The 20 T cell receptor beta chains reported below all come from one sample, sequenced in a study of blood T cell repertoires in COVID-19. Clones were read by immunoSEQ multiplex PCR, and TCRdb kept only the in-frame ones, dropping some. This sample carries approximately 60,000 clones, roughly 84% of them seen once, and the ten largest clones take roughly 15%. The sequenced sample consisted of peripheral blood. These receptors were collected from a man in his 70s with active COVID-19.

This clone was observed a handful of times. The chain couples TRBV6-2 or TRBV6-3 to TRBJ2-7, with D maybe TRBD2 (5 bases). The germline V and J ends were trimmed by 6 bases and 2 bases, with 14 bases remaining between them. This CDR3 has 14 residues. Germline CDR1 and CDR2: MNHEY and SVGEGT. CDR3 in DNA: TGTGCCAGCAGCCCGGGGAAGGAGGCCTACGAGCAGTACTTC. Residues: CASSPGKEAYEQYF.

The chain recombines TRBV2 with TRBJ1-2; D perhaps matches TRBD1 (5 bases). Germline lookup yields CDR1 SNHLY and CDR2 FYNNEI. V gave up 6 bases and J gave up 3 bases, with 14 bases separating them. The CDR3 is 14 residues long. The CDR3 region has the DNA TGTGCCAGCAGCCCCACCGGGGGGGACTATGGCTACACCTTC. Its translation is CASSPTGGDYGYTF.

This rearrangement joins TRBV29-1 to TRBJ1-2; 9 bases line up with TRBD1. Germline V gene data show CDR1 as SQVTM and CDR2 as ANQGSEA. The CDR3 is made up of 13 amino acids. The V and J ends lost 5 bases and 5 bases, in that order; junction bases with no gene match: 6. DNA of the CDR3: TGCAGCGTTACCCCCGGGACAGGGTATGGCTACACCTTC. It is translated as CSVTPGTGYGYTF.

The chain carries TRBV7-9 and TRBJ2-3, with D perhaps TRBD1 (5 bases). The CDR3 runs to 16 residues. V gave up 2 bases and J gave up 1 base, with 13 bases separating them. Germline V lookup: CDR1 SEHNR, CDR2 FQNEAQ (reference sequence). CDR3 residues: CASSLIQGGGTDTQYF. In DNA form, the CDR3 reads TGTGCCAGCAGCTTAATCCAGGGTGGGGGCACAGATACGCAGTATTTT.

The chain joins TRBV12-3 or TRBV12-4 to TRBJ2-5; D is possibly TRBD1 (5 bases). V was clipped by 3 bases and J by 3 bases, with 8 bases between them. The CDR3 totals 13 residues. This CDR3 reads CASSFLGEETQYF. CDR3 in DNA: TGTGCCAGCAGTTTCTTAGGGGAAGAGACCCAGTACTTC.

This clone was seen a handful of times. The chain links TRBV5-6 to TRBJ1-4; tentative D call: TRBD1 (6 bases). Per germline, CDR1 SGHDT and CDR2 YYEEEE. The V and J ends lost 1 base and 8 bases respectively, with 12 bases between them. The CDR3 is made up of 14 amino acids. CDR3 nucleotide sequence: TGTGCCAGCAGCTTGAGGGGGATCGGCGAAAAACTGTTTTTT. It codes for CASSLRGIGEKLFF.

The chain employs TRBV30 and TRBJ2-4; D remains ambiguous. The CDR3 runs to 16 residues. Trimming shortened V by 1 base and J by 0 bases, and 13 bases separated the two germline ends. Germline V gene sequence: CDR1 GTSNPN, CDR2 SVGIG (reference sequence). The DNA of the CDR3 is TGTGCCTGGAGTGGACCAACACTACTAGCCAAAAACATTCAGTACTTC. It codes for CAWSGPTLLAKNIQYF.

The chain recombines TRBV18 with TRBJ1-1, with 7 bases lining up with TRBD1. The junction had 10 bases not matched to a gene; V was cut back by 8 bases and J by 7 bases. Germline CDR1 reads KGHSH; CDR2 reads LQKENI. This CDR3 has 13 amino acids. This CDR3 reads CASDSGTALEAFF. The CDR3, as DNA: TGTGCCAGCGACTCGGGGACAGCCCTTGAAGCTTTCTTT. Drawing the rest from reference TRBV18 and TRBJ1-1, the complete variable domain is NAGVMQNPRHLVRRRGQEARLRCSPMKGHSHVYWYRQLPEEGLKFMVYLQKENIIDESGMPKERFSAEFPKEGPSILRIQQVVRGDSAAYFCASDSGTALEAFFGQGTRLTVV.

The table lists this clone with a few counts. The J gene is TRBJ1-5, the V gene TRBV29-1, with 7 bases fitting TRBD1. Germline CDR1 is SQVTM and CDR2 is ANQGSEA. The CDR3 is made up of 14 amino acids. After removal of 6 bases from V and 2 bases from J, the junction contained 7 bases not matched to a gene. CDR3 sequence reads: CSVLGQEGNQPQHF. The CDR3 coding sequence is TGCAGCGTCTTAGGACAGGAGGGCAATCAGCCCCAGCATTTT.

The chain carries TRBV19 and TRBJ2-3; possibly TRBD2 for D (5 bases). Trimming stripped 7 bases from V and 8 bases from J, with 16 bases between. CDR3 length equals 13 residues. Germline CDR1 LNHDA, CDR2 SQIVND (reference sequence). CDR3 bases: TGTGCCAGTAAGGGCTTGCTGGCGGGTACGCAGTATTTT. As protein: CASKGLLAGTQYF. Complete variable domain (other parts from reference TRBV19 and TRBJ2-3): DGGITQSPKYLFRKEGQNVTLSCEQNLNHDAMYWYRQDPGQGLRLIYYSQIVNDFQKGDIAEGYSVSREKKESFPLTVTSAQKNPTAFYLCASKGLLAGTQYFGPGTRLTVL.

This chain connects TRBV2 to TRBJ1-3, with D possibly being TRBD1 (5 bases). This CDR3 is built from 14 residues. V was cut by 4 bases and J by 0 bases, with 7 bases left in between. Germline CDR1 is SNHLY and CDR2 is FYNNEI. The DNA of the CDR3 is TGTGCCAGCAGTGCCGACAGCTCTGGAAACACCATATATTTT. It translates to CASSADSSGNTIYF.

Turning to this clone: Other DNA sequences from this sample encode an identical CDR3 as well. The V gene is TRBV7-9, the J gene TRBJ1-5, with D maybe TRBD1 (6 bases). Germline V gene lookup returns CDR1 SEHNR and CDR2 FQNEAQ (reference sequence). Trimming left V 4 bases short and J 7 bases short, with 11 bases between. CDR3 length: 13 residues. The chain's CDR3 is CASSSQGDQPQHF. CDR3 nucleotide sequence: TGTGCCAGCAGCTCACAGGGCGACCAGCCCCAGCATTTT.

The J gene is TRBJ2-3, the V gene TRBV9, with TRBD2 matching 10 bases. The CDR3 runs to 15 residues. V shed 0 bases and J 5 bases; nucleotides not matched to a gene: 3. From germline, CDR1 is SGDLS and CDR2 YYNGEE. As DNA, the CDR3 is TGTGCCAGCAGCGTAGATGCTAGCGGGAGAGATACGCAGTATTTT. It is translated as CASSVDASGRDTQYF.

The J gene is TRBJ2-7, the V gene TRBV6-4; 9 positions match TRBD2. This CDR3 contains 13 residues. V was clipped by 6 bases and J by 3 bases; unmatched bases: 3. Looked up from germline, CDR1 is MRHNA and CDR2 is SNTAGT. As DNA, the CDR3 is TGTGCCAGCAGGGGGACTAGCTACTACGAGCAGTACTTC. Amino acid sequence: CASRGTSYYEQYF.

The chain joins TRBV9 to TRBJ2-3; perhaps TRBD2 as D (7 bases). This CDR3 is built from 16 residues. The V gene lost 4 bases and the J gene lost 0 bases, with 15 bases spanning the gap. CDR1 is SGDLS, CDR2 YYNGEE, per germline. CDR3 amino acids: CASSPRGGGSTDTQYF. The CDR3 bases are TGTGCCAGCAGCCCTAGGGGGGGCGGGAGCACAGATACGCAGTATTTT. Supplemented by reference TRBV9 and TRBJ2-3, the full variable domain reads DSGVTQTPKHLITATGQRVTLRCSPRSGDLSVYWYQQSLDQGLQFLIQYYNGEERAKGNILERFSAQQFPDLHSELNLSSLELGDSALYFCASSPRGGGSTDTQYFGPGTRLTVL.

The chain joins TRBV3-1 (or the pseudogene TRBV3-2) to TRBJ2-3; D is perhaps TRBD2 (6 bases). CDR1 is LGHDT and CDR2 is YNNKEL in the germline V gene (reference sequence). This CDR3 is 16 amino acids long. Between the trimmed V and J ends, which lost 0 bases and 1 base, there was a span of 11 bases. The CDR3 loop is CASSQDRLGGTDTQYF. CDR3 in DNA: TGTGCCAGCAGCCAAGATAGACTAGGGGGCACAGATACGCAGTATTTT.

V usage is TRBV7-3 and J usage is TRBJ2-3; the D is unclear. This CDR3 comprises 13 residues. Germline V lookup: CDR1 SGHTA, CDR2 FQGTGA. Trimming pared 1 base from V and 4 bases from J, leaving 6 bases between. The CDR3 DNA follows: TGTGCCAGCAGCTTAAGCCGAGCAGATACGCAGTATTTT. Its translation: CASSLSRADTQYF.

The chain joins TRBV3-1 (or the pseudogene TRBV3-2) to TRBJ2-1; TRBD2 is a possible D gene (6 bases). CDR1 is LGHDT, CDR2 YNNKEL, per germline (reference sequence). The CDR3 runs to 11 residues. V lost 4 bases and J lost 11, with 9 bases in between. CDR3 amino acids: CASSREDKQFF. CDR3 DNA sequence: TGTGCCAGCAGCCGGGAGGATAAGCAGTTCTTC.

The J gene is TRBJ2-3, the V gene TRBV30; the D gene is possibly TRBD1 (5 bases). This CDR3 spans 16 amino acids. V lost 1 base and J lost 0, with 14 bases in between. The V gene's germline CDR1 is GTSNPN and CDR2 SVGIG (reference sequence). CDR3: CAWSDHRRASTDTQYF. DNA of the CDR3: TGTGCCTGGAGTGACCACCGCAGGGCTAGCACAGATACGCAGTATTTT.

V usage is TRBV11-2 and J usage is TRBJ2-2; the D gene is possibly TRBD2 (5 bases). The CDR3 has 15 amino acids. The germline CDR1 and CDR2 sequences are SGHAT and FQNNGV. V shed 5 bases and J shed 3 bases, with 13 bases lying between them. CDR3 region: CASSPGLAHTGELFF. The DNA for the CDR3 is TGTGCCAGCAGCCCCGGGTTAGCGCACACCGGGGAGCTGTTTTTT.